These T cell receptor beta chains were read from a single sample in a study of blood T cell repertoires in COVID-19. TCRdb keeps only in-frame clones here, not all; method: immunoSEQ multiplex PCR. The repertoire holds more than 95,000 clones, with roughly 90% as singletons. The sequencing input was peripheral blood. Every receptor here comes from a human donor in a cohort sampled during active COVID-19. Each CDR3 is given with its conserved first and last residue. The D gene is left open where the match is weak. A clone size is listed for some rows: how often the clone was seen (once, few, many), or a class if it is expanded.

TRBD1	TRBV4-3	TRBJ1-1	NA	TGCGCCAGCAGCCAAGTCGGGACAGGGGCCAACACTGAAGCTTTCTTT	CASSQVGTGANTEAFF
TRBD2	TRBV11-2	TRBJ2-2	NA	TGTGCCAGCAGCTCGGGACTAGCGGGAGTAAACACCGGGGAGCTGTTTTTT	CASSSGLAGVNTGELFF
TRBD1	TRBV7-2	TRBJ1-2	NA	TGTGCCAGCAGCTTAGGGCGGACAGGGGGCGGCTACACCTTC	CASSLGRTGGGYTF
TRBD1	TRBV30	TRBJ1-6	NA	TGTGCTTTGGCAGGACAGGGACGGAATTCACCCCTCCACTTT	CALAGQGRNSPLHF
NA	TRBV7-2	TRBJ1-1	NA	TGTGCCAGCAGCCTGACGTCGGGTCGAGCGGGCACTGAAGCTTTCTTT	CASSLTSGRAGTEAFF
TRBD2	TRBV7-3	TRBJ2-3	NA	TGTGCCAGCAGCCCGAGCGGGGGTAGAGATACGCAGTATTTT	CASSPSGGRDTQYF
NA	TRBV6-2/TRBV6-3	TRBJ1-1	NA	TGTGCCAGCAGTTCACCAGCGGGTCGCTTT	CASSSPAGRF
TRBD1	TRBV7-8	TRBJ1-4	NA	TGTGCCAGCAGCTCCTGGACAGGGGTAAATGAAAAACTGTTTTTT	CASSSWTGVNEKLFF
TRBD1	TRBV6-5	TRBJ2-1	NA	TGTGCCAGCAGTTACTCGGTTGGGACAGGGGGGTATGAGCAGTTCTTC	CASSYSVGTGGYEQFF
TRBD2	TRBV19	TRBJ2-1	NA	TGTGCCAGTAGTATCCTAGCGGGACCGGACAATGAGCAGTTCTTC	CASSILAGPDNEQFF
TRBD1	TRBV28	TRBJ1-3	NA	TGTGCCAGCAGTTTAGTCCAGGGGGCCGGAAACACCATATATTTT	CASSLVQGAGNTIYF
NA	TRBV4-1	TRBJ2-3	NA	TGCGCCACCAGCCTTCTCCCGGAGGGGAGATCAGATACGCAGTATTTT	CATSLLPEGRSDTQYF
NA	TRBV12-5	TRBJ2-7	NA	TGTGCTAGTGGTCCCCTCGTTGTGGGGCCTTCCTACGAGCAGTACTTC	CASGPLVVGPSYEQYF
NA	TRBV20-1	TRBJ1-2	NA	TGCAGTGCCAGTCCCCCTAGCGGGGGGGCGGGTGGCTACACCTTC	CSASPPSGGAGGYTF
TRBD2	TRBV25-1	TRBJ2-3	few	TGTGCCAGCAGTGAAGCCAAACTAGCGGGGCATGGGGATACGCAGTATTTT	CASSEAKLAGHGDTQYF
TRBD1	TRBV4-1	TRBJ2-2	NA	TGCGCCAGCAGCCTCGGACAGGGACCTACCGGGGAGCTGTTTTTT	CASSLGQGPTGELFF
NA	TRBV7-2	TRBJ2-5	NA	TGTGCCAGCAGCTTTCTCCCTGTAAACCTGGGGGCGGAGACCCAGTACTTC	CASSFLPVNLGAETQYF
TRBD1	TRBV19	TRBJ2-5	NA	TGTGCCAGTAGCGCCCTGGGACAGACCCAAGAGACCCAGTACTTC	CASSALGQTQETQYF
TRBD1	TRBV27	TRBJ1-4	NA	TGTGCCAGCAGTTGGGGGACAGGGCGCTACGAAAAACTGTTTTTT	CASSWGTGRYEKLFF
TRBD2	TRBV6-5	TRBJ2-1	NA	TGTGCCAGCAGTTACTCTAGCGGGAGGTCAAACAATGAGCAGTTCTTC	CASSYSSGRSNNEQFF
NA	TRBV28	TRBJ1-1	once	TGTGCCAGCAGTCTACAGGGTGGAAACACTGAAGCTTTCTTT	CASSLQGGNTEAFF
TRBD1	TRBV5-4	TRBJ1-6	few	TGTGCCAGCAGCTTGGCCGGGACAGGAAATTCACCCCTCCACTTT	CASSLAGTGNSPLHF
TRBD1	TRBV29-1	TRBJ2-5	NA	TGCAGCGTGAGACAGGGCGGGGAGACCCAGTACTTC	CSVRQGGETQYF
NA	TRBV19	TRBJ1-5	NA	TGTGCCAGTTCGAAGTCCGGGGATCAGCCCCAGCATTTT	CASSKSGDQPQHF
NA	TRBV9	TRBJ2-1	NA	TGTGCCAGCAGCGTATCGGGGAGCTCCTACAATGAGCAGTTCTTC	CASSVSGSSYNEQFF
TRBD2	TRBV6-4	TRBJ2-1	NA	TGTGCCAGCAGTAAAAATCCAAACCCGGGACTAGCGGGCGATGAGCAGTTCTTC	CASSKNPNPGLAGDEQFF
TRBD1	TRBV12-3/TRBV12-4	TRBJ1-1	once	TGTGCCAGCAGCCGGACAGGGTTCACTGAAGCTTTCTTT	CASSRTGFTEAFF
NA	TRBV7-8	TRBJ2-2	NA	TGTGCCAGCAGCTTATGGGGAGTATCGAACACCGGGGAGCTGTTTTTT	CASSLWGVSNTGELFF
TRBD1	TRBV15	TRBJ1-1	NA	TGTGCCACCAGCAGGGGGGACAGGGCGGTTGAAGCTTTCTTT	CATSRGDRAVEAFF
NA	TRBV11-2	TRBJ2-7	NA	TGTGCCAGCAGCTTAGATGCATGGAGCTCCTACGAGCAGTACTTC	CASSLDAWSSYEQYF
TRBD1	TRBV2	TRBJ1-6	NA	TGTGCCAGCAGCCAATCCGGGACAGGGGTGTACTCACCCCTCCACTTT	CASSQSGTGVYSPLHF
NA	TRBV27	TRBJ1-1	NA	TGTGCCAGCAGTTTGGACAGCTTCACTGAAGCTTTCTTT	CASSLDSFTEAFF
TRBD2	TRBV2	TRBJ2-1	NA	TGTGCCAGCTGCCGCCTAGCGGGTCCCTACAATGAGCAGTTCTTC	CASCRLAGPYNEQFF